Each of the 28 T cell receptor beta chains below was sequenced from the same sample in a study of identical twins. Using its own MiXCR run on the 5' RACE reads, TCRdb lists one record per CDR3 protein. This sample has 600,000 to 700,000 distinct CDR3 sequences; approximately 22% occur once, and the top ten carry approximately 4.3%. The sample was also linked to a second study, of T cells expressing NK-cell markers.

Specimen: PBMCs. The receptors come from a woman aged 18-35 years in good health.

V and J are TRBV5-6 and TRBJ1-4; 9 nucleotides align to TRBD1. J was trimmed by 7 bases and V by 2 bases; bases with no gene match: 6. The CDR3 is 15 residues long. Germline lookup yields CDR1 SGHDT and CDR2 YYEEEE. DNA of the CDR3: TGTGCCAGCAGCTTACTGACAGGGGGACGTGAAAAACTGTTTTTT. Translated: CASSLLTGGREKLFF.

This chain joins TRBV20-1 and TRBJ2-7; D is uncertain. From germline, CDR1 is DFQATT and CDR2 SNEGSKA (reference sequence). Trimming shortened V by 3 bases and J by 6 bases, and 12 bases separated the two germline ends. This CDR3 has 12 residues. CDR3 nucleotide sequence: TGCAGTGCTAGGAATACTGTCTCCGAGCAGTACTTC. As protein: CSARNTVSEQYF.

V usage is TRBV9 and J usage is TRBJ1-5, with TRBD1 identical over 8 bases. V shed 5 bases, J shed 3 bases, and the junction held 4 bases outside the gene matches. The CDR3 has 14 residues. Germline V CDR1 and CDR2: SGDLS, YYNGEE. CDR3 protein: CASRGTGNNQPQHF. In nucleotides, the CDR3 is TGTGCCAGCAGAGGGACAGGTAACAATCAGCCCCAGCATTTT.

The chain carries TRBV7-9 and TRBJ2-1; TRBD2 matches 11 bases. Trimming at V came to 6 bases and at J to 3 bases, leaving 4 bases not matched to a gene. CDR1 is SEHNR and CDR2 is FQNEAQ in the germline V gene (reference sequence). This CDR3 is 15 amino acids long. CDR3 sequence reads: CASRKLAGDYNEQFF. As DNA, the CDR3 is TGTGCCAGCAGAAAACTAGCGGGAGACTACAATGAGCAGTTCTTC.

The rearrangement uses TRBV9 and TRBJ2-7; D possibly corresponds to TRBD2 (6 bases). Looked up from germline, CDR1 is SGDLS and CDR2 is YYNGEE. Trimming stripped 5 bases from V and 3 bases from J, with 21 bases between. The CDR3 contains 16 residues. The chain's CDR3 is CASSDTGTGLYYEQYF. The CDR3 DNA reads as TGTGCCAGCAGTGATACCGGGACTGGTCTATACTACGAGCAGTACTTC.

This clonotype appeared a few times. The chain has TRBV5-1 and TRBJ2-4, with 11 nucleotides matching TRBD2. CDR3 size: 16 residues. V trimming: 4 bases; J trimming: 7 bases; junction bases outside the gene matches: 10. The germline V gene encodes CDR1 SGHRS and CDR2 YFSETQ. The CDR3 nucleotides read TGCGCCAGCAGCCCTAACCGACTAGCGGGGAGGAACATTCAGTACTTC. Its protein is CASSPNRLAGRNIQYF.

The rearrangement links TRBV29-1 to TRBJ1-1, with D possibly matching TRBD1 (5 bases). The CDR3 has 13 amino acids. V was shortened by 2 bases and J by 3 bases, with 10 bases between the two germline ends. The germline gives CDR1 SQVTM, CDR2 ANQGSEA. The CDR3 loop reads CSVEKGSYTEAFF. In nucleotides, the CDR3 is TGCAGCGTTGAAAAGGGGTCGTACACTGAAGCTTTCTTT. Combining the CDR3 with reference TRBV29-1 and TRBJ1-1 gives the whole variable domain SAVISQKPSRDICQRGTSLTIQCQVDSQVTMMFWYRQQPGQSLTLIATANQGSEATYESGFVIDKFPISRPNLTFSTLTVSNMSPEDSSIYLCSVEKGSYTEAFFGQGTRLTVV.

This clonotype was seen a few times. The chain employs TRBV10-2 and TRBJ2-1, with TRBD2 identical over 8 bases. CDR1 and CDR2 from the germline V gene are WSHSY and SAAADI. The CDR3 is 16 amino acids. Losses at the gene ends were 6 bases for V and 3 bases for J; bases not matched to a gene: 10. The CDR3 here is CASRAVAGRVYNEQFF. In DNA, the CDR3 is TGCGCCAGCAGGGCGGTAGCGGGAAGGGTCTACAATGAGCAGTTCTTC.

V usage is TRBV12-3 or TRBV12-4 and J usage is TRBJ2-1; maybe TRBD2 (5 bases). This CDR3 is built from 11 residues. V lost 3 bases, J lost 10 bases, and 7 bases lay in between. CDR3 amino acids: CASSFGEEQFF. The CDR3 DNA follows: TGTGCCAGCAGTTTTGGGGAGGAGCAGTTCTTC.

The rearrangement uses TRBV18 and TRBJ1-2; D is ambiguous. Per the germline V gene, CDR1 is KGHSH and CDR2 is LQKENI. This CDR3 is built from 14 residues. The germline V and J ends were trimmed by 4 bases and 5 bases, with 14 bases remaining between them. CDR3 DNA sequence: TGTGCCAGCTCACGCAAAGGACGGAAGTATGGCTACACCTTC. Translation: CASSRKGRKYGYTF.

CDR3: CASSFGATNEKLFF. In nucleotides, the CDR3 is TGTGCCAGCAGTTTCGGTGCAACTAATGAAAAACTGTTTTTT. V gene TRBV12-3 or TRBV12-4 combines with J gene TRBJ1-4; D unclear. V lost 3 bases, J lost 0 bases, and 5 bases lay in between. CDR3 length: 14 amino acids.

The chain couples TRBV19 to TRBJ2-2; D gene ambiguous. Between the trimmed V and J ends, which lost 3 bases and 3 bases, there was a span of 8 bases. The germline V gene has CDR1 LNHDA and CDR2 SQIVND (reference sequence). The CDR3 spans 14 residues. The CDR3 spells CASSIPHDTGELFF. CDR3 in DNA: TGTGCCAGTAGTATTCCCCACGACACCGGGGAGCTGTTTTTT.

This chain links TRBV3-1 with TRBJ2-1; TRBD2 aligns across 10 bases. CDR1 and CDR2 from the germline V gene are LGHDT and YNNKEL (reference sequence). The CDR3 extends over 16 amino acids. The trim removed 1 base at V and 8 bases at J, leaving 8 bases unmatched. CDR3 residues: CASSQVPGLAEHEQFF. CDR3 nucleotides: TGTGCCAGCAGCCAAGTTCCCGGACTAGCGGAACATGAGCAGTTCTTC.

The rearrangement uses TRBV6-5 and TRBJ1-2, with a weak D call TRBD1 (5 bases). With 4 bases removed from V and 4 bases from J, the gap between germline ends came to 10 bases. CDR1 MNHEY and CDR2 SVGAGI come from the germline V gene. This CDR3 has 13 amino acids. DNA for the CDR3: TGTGCCAGCAGTTCGCGACAGCTCTATGGCTACACCTTC. Protein sequence: CASSSRQLYGYTF.

The rearrangement uses TRBV6-5 and TRBJ2-3, with D possibly being TRBD1 (5 bases). Germline V gene data show CDR1 as MNHEY and CDR2 as SVGAGI. CDR3 length equals 12 residues. V gave up 4 bases and J gave up 7 bases, with 9 bases separating them. CDR3 sequence (DNA): TGTGCCAGCAGTTCACCAGGGAATACGCAGTATTTT. It encodes CASSSPGNTQYF.

The rearrangement links TRBV12-3 or TRBV12-4 to TRBJ2-1; TRBD1 might be the D (6 bases). Trimming left V 8 bases short and J 6 bases short, with 17 bases between. CDR3 length equals 14 residues. CDR3 residues: CASQGRRGSNEQFF. CDR3 DNA: TGTGCCAGCCAGGGGCGTCGGGGTAGCAATGAGCAGTTCTTC.

The J gene is TRBJ2-1, the V gene TRBV20-1; 10 bases agree with TRBD2. The CDR3 length is 15 residues. Trimming at V came to 3 bases and at J to 4 bases, leaving 6 bases not matched to a gene. From germline, CDR1 is DFQATT and CDR2 SNEGSKA (reference sequence). CDR3 sequence reads: CSARVSGRGYNEQFF. The CDR3 DNA sequence: TGCAGTGCTAGGGTCAGCGGGAGGGGGTACAATGAGCAGTTCTTC.

This clonotype was detected ten times or more. V and J are TRBV25-1 and TRBJ2-1, with D perhaps TRBD1 (5 bases). V dropped 6 bases and J dropped 4 bases, with 19 bases sitting between them. The CDR3 length is 16 residues. The germline gives CDR1 MGHDK, CDR2 SYGVNS. The CDR3 sequence is CASSGGAGLPYNEQFF. In DNA, the CDR3 is TGTGCCAGCAGCGGTGGGGCAGGGCTACCATACAATGAGCAGTTCTTC.

The sample holds many counts of this clonotype. The rearrangement uses TRBV20-1 and TRBJ2-3; tentative D call: TRBD2 (5 bases). Trimming removed 8 bases from V and 5 bases from J, with 11 bases in between. The V gene's germline CDR1 is DFQATT and CDR2 SNEGSKA (reference sequence). The CDR3 is 11 residues long. CDR3 in amino acids: CSSSEVDTQYF. For the CDR3, the DNA is TGCAGTTCCTCGGAGGTAGATACGCAGTATTTT.

In this sample, this clonotype turned up a few times. The genes are TRBV24-1 and TRBJ2-1; TRBD2 agrees at 7 bases. CDR3 length equals 15 residues. CDR1 and CDR2 from the germline V gene are KGHDR and SFDVKD. Losses at the gene ends were 2 bases for V and 5 bases for J; bases not matched to a gene: 5. CDR3 sequence: CATSDSGTNHNEQFF. The CDR3 nucleotides read TGTGCCACCAGTGATTCCGGGACTAACCACAATGAGCAGTTCTTC.

The rearrangement links TRBV5-1 to TRBJ2-4; D is perhaps TRBD1 (5 bases). With 0 bases removed from V and 4 bases from J, the gap between germline ends came to 11 bases. Germline lookup yields CDR1 SGHRS and CDR2 YFSETQ. The CDR3 loop spans 15 amino acids. CDR3: CASSLAGNGKNIQYF. In DNA, the CDR3 is TGCGCCAGCAGCTTGGCAGGGAATGGGAAAAACATTCAGTACTTC.

This clonotype was seen at least ten times. Here the CDR3 DNA reads TGTGCCAGCAGTTTAAGGTCCTACGAGCAGTACTTC. Residues: CASSLRSYEQYF. This sequence joins TRBV12-3 or TRBV12-4 and TRBJ2-7; no clear D gene. V lost 2 bases to trimming and J lost 1 base, with 3 bases between them. CDR3 length: 12 amino acids.

The chain couples TRBV6-5 to TRBJ2-7, with TRBD2 matching over 7 bases. The CDR3 extends over 15 amino acids. J gave up 2 bases and V 2 bases, and 6 bases lay outside the gene matches. Germline assignment: CDR1 MNHEY and CDR2 SVGAGI. The CDR3 DNA is TGTGCCAGCAGTTACGGGGGAGGGGTACCCTACGAGCAGTACTTC. Translation: CASSYGGGVPYEQYF.

This clonotype was observed a handful of times. The CDR3 DNA follows: TGTGCCAGCAGCTCGGCCGTAGCTAGCATCACAGATACGCAGTATTTT. Residues: CASSSAVASITDTQYF. This chain joins TRBV25-1 and TRBJ2-3, with D possibly matching TRBD2 (5 bases). Trimming removed 6 bases at V and 2 bases at J, with 18 bases between. CDR3 length: 16 residues. Per the germline V gene, CDR1 is MGHDK and CDR2 is SYGVNS.

The CDR3 DNA is TGCAGCGTTGAACTACCCGGACAGGGAGCTGAAGCTTTCTTT. Its translation is CSVELPGQGAEAFF. The J gene is TRBJ1-1, the V gene TRBV29-1, with 8 bases matching TRBD1. V was clipped by 2 bases and J by 6 bases; unmatched bases: 8. The germline V gene has CDR1 SQVTM and CDR2 ANQGSEA. This CDR3 contains 14 residues. Full variable domain (rest looked up from reference TRBV29-1 and TRBJ1-1): SAVISQKPSRDICQRGTSLTIQCQVDSQVTMMFWYRQQPGQSLTLIATANQGSEATYESGFVIDKFPISRPNLTFSTLTVSNMSPEDSSIYLCSVELPGQGAEAFFGQGTRLTVV.

The chain couples TRBV9 to TRBJ2-3; unclear D gene. The CDR3 extends over 16 amino acids. V was shortened by 0 bases and J by 4 bases, with 15 bases between the two germline ends. From germline, CDR1 is SGDLS and CDR2 YYNGEE. The CDR3 region is CASSVGHRLLADTQYF. The CDR3 nucleotides are TGTGCCAGCAGCGTAGGACACCGACTTTTGGCAGATACGCAGTATTTT.

The chain employs TRBV27 and TRBJ1-2; 7 nucleotides line up with TRBD1. CDR3 size: 14 residues. Germline values: CDR1 MNHEY, CDR2 SMNVEV (reference sequence). V lost 5 bases, J lost 3 bases, and 6 bases stayed unmatched. The CDR3 region is CASSATGEDYGYTF. In nucleotides, the CDR3 is TGTGCCAGCAGTGCTACAGGGGAAGACTATGGCTACACCTTC.

The sample holds many counts of this clonotype. The rearrangement uses TRBV12-3 or TRBV12-4 and TRBJ2-7; D may correspond to TRBD1 or TRBD2 (5 bases each). This CDR3 has 18 amino acids. V was trimmed by 1 base and J by 2 bases, leaving 21 bases between them. The CDR3 nucleotides are TGTGCCAGCAGTTTAGGGACTTGGTATAAAGGGGAACCCTACGAGCAGTACTTC. Translated: CASSLGTWYKGEPYEQYF.